This T cell receptor beta chain was identified in a study of cytomegalovirus exposure and HLA in healthy donors. The CDR3 covers 12 residues. Trimming removed 5 bases from V and 4 bases from J, with 7 bases in between. Germline V gene lookup returns CDR1 SGHTA and CDR2 FQGNSA. PCR was performed using 60 Vbeta and 13 Jbeta primers. The protocol was immunoSEQ multiplex PCR, while the TCRdb copy is restricted to in-frame clones and leaves out a portion. The data contain about 110,000 clones, around 73% of them singletons. This TCR derives from a young man in good health and CMV-seronegative. This chain joins TRBV7-2 and TRBJ2-3; D ambiguous. The source material was PBMCs. CDR3 bases: TGTGCCAGCAGCCCACAAGCAGATACGCAGTATTTT. As protein: CASSPQADTQYF.